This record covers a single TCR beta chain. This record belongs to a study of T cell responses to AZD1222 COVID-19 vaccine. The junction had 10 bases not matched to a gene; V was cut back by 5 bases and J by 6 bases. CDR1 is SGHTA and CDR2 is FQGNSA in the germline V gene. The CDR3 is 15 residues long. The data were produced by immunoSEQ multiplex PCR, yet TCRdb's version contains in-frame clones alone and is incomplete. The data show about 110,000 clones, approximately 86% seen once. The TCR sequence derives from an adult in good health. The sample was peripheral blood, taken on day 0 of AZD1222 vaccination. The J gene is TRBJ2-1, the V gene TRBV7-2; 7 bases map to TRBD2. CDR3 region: CASSQGGGGGNEQFF. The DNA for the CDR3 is TGTGCCAGCAGCCAAGGTGGCGGGGGTGGCAATGAGCAGTTCTTC. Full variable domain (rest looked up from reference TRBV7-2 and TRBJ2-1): GAGVSQSPSNKVTEKGKDVELRCDPISGHTALYWYRQSLGQGLEFLIYFQGNSAPDKSGLPSDRFSAERTGGSVSTLTIQRTQQEDSAVYLCASSQGGGGGNEQFFGPGTRLTVL.